These T cell receptor beta chains were read from a single sample in a study of vaccination and CD4 T cells after COVID-19. These receptors have no known antigen. TCRdb reprocessed the PCR reads with MiXCR, giving one entry per CDR3 protein. The table has nearly 5,500 distinct CDR3 sequences, less than 35% seen once. Material for sequencing was CD4+ T cells from blood, cultured in vitro. The receptors stem from a human donor in good health. The conserved cysteine and the conserved F or W are not part of the CDR3 here.

V gene	J gene	CDR3 protein
TRBV12-3/TRBV12-4	TRBJ1-1	ASRTSNTEAF
TRBV6-5	TRBJ1-2	ASSLAAVSYGYT
TRBV6-1	TRBJ2-2	ASSPPEVSGELF
TRBV27	TRBJ2-7	ASSLSRLQGRYEQY
TRBV6-1	TRBJ1-4	ASSELREKLF
TRBV30	TRBJ2-7	AWRGSPYEQY
TRBV5-1	TRBJ2-2	ASSLAGVRNTGELF
TRBV6-2/TRBV6-3	TRBJ1-1	ASSTPPGAEAF
TRBV2	TRBJ1-1	ASILYSGAEAF
TRBV20-1	TRBJ1-1	SARSGGGARNTEAF
TRBV12-3/TRBV12-4	TRBJ1-6	ASSLAEVRGSPLH
TRBV10-3	TRBJ1-1	AIGPDMNTEAF
TRBV5-4	TRBJ2-5	ASSLQGGETQY
TRBV7-3	TRBJ2-7	ASSLGPRGRTIYEQY
TRBV6-1	TRBJ1-1	ASSEGLRGEAF
TRBV6-1	TRBJ2-5	ASISSGETQY
TRBV25-1	TRBJ2-2	ASSGPGGRTGELF
TRBV6-1	TRBJ2-1	ASTGGGAFRANEQF
TRBV7-2	TRBJ1-6	ASSRGTDHNSPLH
TRBV7-2	TRBJ2-1	ASSNEYKQF
TRBV27	TRBJ1-1	AGSPKGMNTEAF
TRBV10-2	TRBJ1-5	ASSGGEIGNQPQH
TRBV27	TRBJ1-2	ASTAGTEGVVRSYT
TRBV20-1	TRBJ1-1	SARGRMNTEAF
TRBV10-3	TRBJ1-5	AINTGGLNQPQH
TRBV7-8	TRBJ1-6	ASSLGMGQGGWSPLH
TRBV5-1	TRBJ1-6	ASSLGQVRNSPLH
TRBV30	TRBJ2-4	AWCRTEGNIQY
TRBV7-2	TRBJ2-3	ASSPGQGDTDTQY
TRBV27	TRBJ1-1	ASSLSRNTEAF
TRBV6-2/TRBV6-3	TRBJ1-1	ASSYHGGSTEAF
TRBV7-8	TRBJ1-1	ASSLARQGTEAF
TRBV12-3/TRBV12-4	TRBJ1-1	ASSFRGPNTEAF
TRBV10-2	TRBJ1-2	ASSESRSEGYT
TRBV6-1	TRBJ1-2	ASRTGTDGYT
TRBV12-3/TRBV12-4	TRBJ1-2	ASSLGAKYGYT
TRBV5-1	TRBJ1-1	ASSFRQGSAEAF
TRBV7-2	TRBJ2-5	ASSVIQETQY
TRBV3-1	TRBJ1-2	ASSQGRTSLWT
TRBV19	TRBJ1-2	ASTRDRGSGYT
TRBV27	TRBJ1-2	ASSFRAIAGGDRYT
TRBV12-3/TRBV12-4	TRBJ2-3	ASSLENTDTQY
TRBV5-1	TRBJ1-1	ASSLGQHFEAF
TRBV6-1	TRBJ1-5	ASSVDRLGQPQH
TRBV20-1	TRBJ2-1	SARVGGDGVQWEQF
TRBV19	TRBJ1-2	ASCFGDNYGYT
TRBV19	TRBJ1-5	ASTSTTVTPQH
TRBV2	TRBJ1-1	ASSEGLRAMNTEAF
TRBV2	TRBJ1-1	ASSRDTPGTTMNTEAF
TRBV7-3	TRBJ1-5	ASSAQGDQPQH
TRBV11-2	TRBJ2-2	ASSLETGELF
TRBV25-1	TRBJ1-5	ASSDGDQPQH
TRBV27	TRBJ1-5	ASSPNRGRGNQPQH
TRBV19	TRBJ1-2	ASSIDRTALFRGYT